The following is a T cell receptor beta chain sequence with its context. Its antigen is currently unknown. Clones were read by immunoSEQ multiplex PCR, and TCRdb kept only the in-frame ones, dropping some. The sample holds 65,000 to 95,000 clones, about nine tenths seen once. The entry originates in a study of OX40 agonist ivuxolimab in advanced cancers. Study outcomes and limitations: Expansion of clones was among the lowest in partial responders at 0.1-3.0 mg/kg.

Germline lookup yields CDR1 SGDLS and CDR2 YYNGEE. Trimming removed 4 bases from V and 8 bases from J; junction bases left unmatched: 6. This CDR3 contains 15 residues. The rearrangement joins TRBV9 to TRBJ2-1; 13 nucleotides line up with TRBD2. The source is an adult with an advanced solid tumor such as melanoma, head and neck, liver or kidney cancer. The sequenced sample was CD4+ or CD8+ T cells sorted from blood, obtained in a trial of the OX40 agonist ivuxolimab. The CDR3 nucleotides read TGTGCCAGCAGCCGTACTAGCGGGAGGGCCCATGAGCAGTTCTTC. Translated, it gives CASSRTSGRAHEQFF.